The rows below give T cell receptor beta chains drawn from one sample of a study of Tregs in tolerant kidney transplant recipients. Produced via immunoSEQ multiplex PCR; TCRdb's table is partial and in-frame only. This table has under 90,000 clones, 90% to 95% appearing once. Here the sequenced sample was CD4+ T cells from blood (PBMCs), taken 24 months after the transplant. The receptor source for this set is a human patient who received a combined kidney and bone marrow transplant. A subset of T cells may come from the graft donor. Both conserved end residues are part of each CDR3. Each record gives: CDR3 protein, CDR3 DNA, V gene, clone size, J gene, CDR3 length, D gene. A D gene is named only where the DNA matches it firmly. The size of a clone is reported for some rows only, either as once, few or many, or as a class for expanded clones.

cdr3_aa: CTSSQFSGQGAYEQYF
cdr3_nt: TGCACCAGCAGCCAATTTTCGGGACAGGGGGCCTACGAGCAGTACTTC
v_call: TRBV1
clone_size: -
j_call: TRBJ2-7
cdr3_length: 16
d_call: -

cdr3_aa: CASSLSTGWDTEAFF
cdr3_nt: TGTGCCAGCAGCTTATCCACAGGGTGGGACACTGAAGCTTTCTTT
v_call: TRBV7-8
clone_size: -
j_call: TRBJ1-1
cdr3_length: 15
d_call: -

cdr3_aa: CASLQRAFNNEQFF
cdr3_nt: TGTGCCAGTTTACAGCGGGCCTTTAACAATGAGCAGTTCTTC
v_call: TRBV28
clone_size: -
j_call: TRBJ2-1
cdr3_length: 14
d_call: -

cdr3_aa: CASSQAPSKLSYNEQFF
cdr3_nt: TGCGCCAGCAGCCAGGCCCCCAGTAAGTTATCCTACAATGAGCAGTTCTTC
v_call: TRBV4-1
clone_size: -
j_call: TRBJ2-1
cdr3_length: 17
d_call: -

cdr3_aa: CASSLASREDGYTF
cdr3_nt: TGTGCCAGCAGCTTAGCGAGCAGGGAAGATGGCTACACCTTC
v_call: TRBV7-2
clone_size: once
j_call: TRBJ1-2
cdr3_length: 14
d_call: -

cdr3_aa: CASSVVMTGGVETQYF
cdr3_nt: TGTGCCAGCAGCGTAGTTATGACAGGGGGCGTAGAGACCCAGTACTTC
v_call: TRBV9
clone_size: -
j_call: TRBJ2-5
cdr3_length: 16
d_call: TRBD1

cdr3_aa: CASSYNRGTEAFF
cdr3_nt: TGTGCCAGCAGCTATAACAGGGGCACTGAAGCTTTCTTT
v_call: TRBV7-2
clone_size: -
j_call: TRBJ1-1
cdr3_length: 13
d_call: TRBD1

cdr3_aa: CASTPRGLNNEQFF
cdr3_nt: TGTGCCAGTACCCCTAGGGGGTTGAACAATGAGCAGTTCTTC
v_call: TRBV19
clone_size: once
j_call: TRBJ2-1
cdr3_length: 14
d_call: -

cdr3_aa: CASSFQEATDTQYF
cdr3_nt: TGTGCCAGCAGCTTCCAAGAAGCTACAGATACGCAGTATTTT
v_call: TRBV7-9
clone_size: -
j_call: TRBJ2-3
cdr3_length: 14
d_call: -

cdr3_aa: CASSLGSGFNEQFF
cdr3_nt: TGTGCCAGCAGCTTAGGGAGCGGATTCAATGAGCAGTTCTTC
v_call: TRBV7-2
clone_size: -
j_call: TRBJ2-1
cdr3_length: 14
d_call: -

cdr3_aa: CASSFSGRGYNEQFF
cdr3_nt: TGTGCCAGCAGTTTTAGCGGGAGAGGGTACAATGAGCAGTTCTTC
v_call: TRBV27
clone_size: -
j_call: TRBJ2-1
cdr3_length: 15
d_call: TRBD2

cdr3_aa: CASRRSGDRAYEQYF
cdr3_nt: TGTGCCAGCAGGCGATCCGGGGACAGGGCCTACGAGCAGTACTTC
v_call: TRBV13
clone_size: -
j_call: TRBJ2-7
cdr3_length: 15
d_call: TRBD1

cdr3_aa: CASSLVWDRGQVAFF
cdr3_nt: TGTGCCAGCAGCTTAGTCTGGGACAGGGGGCAAGTAGCTTTCTTT
v_call: TRBV7-2
clone_size: -
j_call: TRBJ1-1
cdr3_length: 15
d_call: TRBD1

cdr3_aa: CASSASWQTFNYGYTF
cdr3_nt: TGTGCCAGTAGTGCTTCTTGGCAGACTTTTAACTATGGCTACACCTTC
v_call: TRBV19
clone_size: -
j_call: TRBJ1-2
cdr3_length: 16
d_call: -

cdr3_aa: CASSFTGEETQYF
cdr3_nt: TGTGCCAGCAGCTTTACGGGAGAAGAGACCCAGTACTTC
v_call: TRBV7-2
clone_size: -
j_call: TRBJ2-5
cdr3_length: 13
d_call: -

cdr3_aa: CASSIRTGFETQYF
cdr3_nt: TGTGCCAGTAGTATCAGGACAGGCTTTGAGACCCAGTACTTC
v_call: TRBV19
clone_size: -
j_call: TRBJ2-5
cdr3_length: 14
d_call: TRBD1